This entry is about one T cell receptor (beta chain). Its antigen is still unknown. This specimen comes from a study of read filtering for tumor transcriptome and immune sequencing. On the study more broadly: Transcriptome libraries were built from DNase-treated RNA. Study findings and constraints: RNA-seq captured clonotypes less deeply and reliably than IR-seq. This fraction held mixed bone marrow immune cells after CD138-negative sorting.

From roughly 390 ng of RNA, a library with molecular barcoded alpha/delta and beta/gamma adaptors was made. Using its own MiXCR run on the reads, TCRdb lists one record per CDR3 protein. The sample consists of roughly 130,000 distinct CDR3 sequences, 10% to 15% of them appearing once. Deletions cut 0 bases from V and 6 bases from J, with 12 bases between. This CDR3 contains 15 residues. CDR1 and CDR2 from the germline V gene are SGHRS and YFSETQ. Every patient had bone marrow sampled while the disease was active. Source material: a population of CD138-negative cells sorted from bone marrow. The V gene is TRBV5-1, the J gene TRBJ2-2; D may match TRBD1 or TRBD2 (5 bases each). This TCR was recovered from a donor aged 40 or over with multiple myeloma. CDR3 nucleotide sequence: TGCGCCAGCAGCTTGGCCACCCAGGGAGCCGGGGAGCTGTTTTTT. It translates to CASSLATQGAGELFF.